Below are 11 T cell receptor beta chains sequenced from a single sample in a study of CD8 T cells in Susac syndrome. Reverse transcription of about 0.5 to 1 ug RNA was carried out with random hexamers. TCRdb redid the calling of the immunoSEQ multiplex PCR reads with MiXCR, one entry per CDR3 protein. The sample lists 300,000 or so distinct CDR3 sequences, around 92% occurring once. Input material: CD4+ T cells from PBMCs. These receptors originate from a human donor with multiple sclerosis.

The rearrangement joins TRBV7-2 to TRBJ2-3; D might be TRBD2 (6 bases). The length of the CDR3 is 15 residues. Deletions cut 1 base from V and 2 bases from J, with 10 bases between. The V gene's germline CDR1 is SGHTA and CDR2 FQGNSA. The chain's CDR3 is CASSLGGGVTDTQYF. For the CDR3, the DNA is TGTGCCAGCAGCTTAGGCGGCGGGGTCACAGATACGCAGTATTTT.

The rearrangement uses TRBV5-1 and TRBJ2-3, with a possible D match to TRBD2 (6 bases). The CDR3 extends over 14 amino acids. Germline lookup yields CDR1 SGHRS and CDR2 YFSETQ. The ends were cut back, 2 bases at V and 5 bases at J, with 12 bases in the middle. The CDR3 spells CASSFQRGGDTQYF. The CDR3 coding sequence is TGCGCCAGCAGCTTCCAAAGGGGAGGAGATACGCAGTATTTT.

The J gene is TRBJ2-1, the V gene TRBV2; 10 bases map to TRBD1. Germline CDR1 and CDR2: SNHLY and FYNNEI. V lost 10 bases and J lost 9; bases outside the gene matches: 12. The CDR3 has 14 amino acids. The CDR3 loop reads CATQQGQGFGEQFF. CDR3 sequence (DNA): TGTGCCACCCAACAGGGACAGGGGTTTGGTGAGCAGTTCTTC.

The genes are TRBV7-2 and TRBJ2-7; D unresolved. CDR1 is SGHTA and CDR2 is FQGNSA in the germline V gene. The CDR3 contains 13 residues. Trimming took off 4 bases at V and 1 base at J, with 8 bases between the two ends. CDR3 in DNA: TGTGCCAGCAGCTCGGACCGATCCTACGAGCAGTACTTC. Encoded protein: CASSSDRSYEQYF.

This rearrangement joins TRBV4-3 to TRBJ1-2; the D is unclear. CDR1 and CDR2 (germline): LGHNA, YSLEER. The V end was cut by 0 bases, the J end by 4 bases, with 15 bases between. The CDR3 runs 16 residues. CDR3 in amino acids: CASSQDLARIGYGYTF. CDR3 coding DNA: TGCGCCAGCAGCCAAGATCTGGCAAGGATTGGCTATGGCTACACCTTC.

V and J are TRBV29-1 and TRBJ1-1; D gene unclear. The CDR3 is made up of 12 amino acids. CDR1 is SQVTM and CDR2 is ANQGSEA in the germline V gene. The V and J ends lost 2 bases and 1 base respectively, with 5 bases between them. The CDR3 reads CSVEWSNTEAFF. CDR3 DNA: TGCAGCGTTGAATGGTCGAACACTGAAGCTTTCTTT.

The chain has TRBV12-3 or TRBV12-4 and TRBJ2-5, with 8 nucleotides matching TRBD1. With 6 bases clipped from V and 4 bases from J, the junction kept 7 bases outside the gene matches. The CDR3 covers 14 residues. CDR3 protein: CASRTRGQGETQYF. The CDR3 DNA sequence: TGTGCCAGCAGGACCCGAGGACAGGGAGAGACCCAGTACTTC.

This chain connects TRBV6-2 or TRBV6-3 to TRBJ1-4; 7 nucleotides agree with TRBD1. The CDR3 runs 13 residues. Unmatched junction bases numbered 4, after V lost 2 bases and J lost 10 bases. The germline CDR1 and CDR2 sequences are MNHEY and SVGEGT. The DNA for the CDR3 is TGTGCCAGCAGTTACCAGGGGGATGTAAAACTGTTTTTT. Translated: CASSYQGDVKLFF.

CDR3 sequence reads: CASSLRGWGQNEQFF. As DNA, the CDR3 is TGTGCCAGCAGCTTAAGGGGCTGGGGGCAAAATGAGCAGTTCTTC. The chain employs TRBV11-3 and TRBJ2-1; the D gene is possibly TRBD1 (6 bases). The V gene lost 2 bases and the J gene lost 7 bases, with 15 bases spanning the gap. CDR3 size: 15 residues. CDR1 SGHNT and CDR2 YENEEA come from the germline V gene.

This clonotype was seen only once. The chain is built from TRBV20-1 and TRBJ1-1, with D possibly being TRBD1 (5 bases). The V end lost 1 base, the J end lost 1 base, and 10 bases lay between the germline ends. The CDR3 extends over 14 amino acids. The germline V gene encodes CDR1 DFQATT and CDR2 SNEGSKA (reference sequence). Here the CDR3 DNA reads TGCAGTGCTAGAGGAGGGGCACCGAACACTGAAGCTTTCTTT. It specifies CSARGGAPNTEAFF.

The chain has TRBV6-5 and TRBJ1-1; D might be TRBD1 (5 bases). The CDR3 totals 14 residues. V was pared by 2 bases and J by 6 bases, with 13 bases between. Per germline, CDR1 MNHEY and CDR2 SVGAGI. The CDR3 bases are TGTGCCAGCAGTTACAGGGGAACGGGGGCTGAAGCTTTCTTT. Its protein is CASSYRGTGAEAFF.